The following is a T cell receptor (beta chain) sequence with its context. Its antigen is still unknown. Investigators profiled TCR beta VDJ and CDR3 from genomic DNA template. TCRdb re-derived calls from the reads in MiXCR, one entry per CDR3 protein. The sample contains approximately 150,000 distinct CDR3 sequences, 70% to 80% of which appear only once. The data were obtained in a study of CD8+CD57+ T cells in acquired aplastic anemia. Overall study findings and caveats: It was found that fewer than 35 CD8+ CDR3 sequences were shared between patients and controls. Patients versus controls showed no significant CD8+ Simpson's diversity difference.

Germline CDR1 and CDR2: KGHDR and SFDVKD. Trimming stripped 9 bases from V and 5 bases from J, with 7 bases between. The CDR3 is made up of 11 amino acids. Sequencing involved patients with CD8+CD57+ cell expansion previously shown by flow cytometry. Severe acquired aplastic anemia affected all patients. Sequenced: sorted CD4+, CD8+, or CD8+CD57+ T cells (not recorded which) from PBMCs. The source of this sequence is a human donor with aplastic anemia. The V and J genes are TRBV24-1 and TRBJ2-1, with a weak D call TRBD2 (5 bases). The CDR3 reads CATGLHNEQFF. The CDR3 nucleotides are TGTGCCACCGGACTGCACAATGAGCAGTTCTTC.